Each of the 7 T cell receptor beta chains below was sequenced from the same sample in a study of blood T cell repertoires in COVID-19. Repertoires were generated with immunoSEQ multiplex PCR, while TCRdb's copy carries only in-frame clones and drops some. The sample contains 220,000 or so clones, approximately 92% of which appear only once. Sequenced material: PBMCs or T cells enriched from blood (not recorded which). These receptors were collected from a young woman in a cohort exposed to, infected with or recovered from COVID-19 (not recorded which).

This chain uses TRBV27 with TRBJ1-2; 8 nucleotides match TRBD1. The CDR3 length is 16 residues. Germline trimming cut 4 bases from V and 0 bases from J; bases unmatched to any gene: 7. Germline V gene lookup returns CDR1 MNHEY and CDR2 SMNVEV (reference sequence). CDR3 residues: CASSSAGTGSNYGYTF. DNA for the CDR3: TGTGCCAGCAGTTCTGCTGGGACAGGTTCTAACTATGGCTACACCTTC.

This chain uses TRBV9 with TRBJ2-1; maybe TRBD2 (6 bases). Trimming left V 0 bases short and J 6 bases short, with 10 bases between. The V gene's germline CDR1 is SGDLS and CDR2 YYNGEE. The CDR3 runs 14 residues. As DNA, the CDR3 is TGTGCCAGCAGCGTAGTGGCTAGCGCCAATGAGCAGTTCTTC. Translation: CASSVVASANEQFF.

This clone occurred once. Written as DNA, the CDR3 is TGTGCCACCAGGGACAGCCGAAACACTGAAGCTTTCTTT. It codes for CATRDSRNTEAFF. The chain couples TRBV12-3 or TRBV12-4 to TRBJ1-1, with 7 bases identical to TRBD1. The CDR3 covers 13 residues. After removal of 10 bases from V and 2 bases from J, the junction contained 7 bases not matched to a gene.

CDR3 amino acids: CASSQAYRATNEKLFF. CDR3 nucleotides: TGCGCCAGCAGCCAAGCTTACAGAGCAACTAATGAAAAACTGTTTTTT. The chain links TRBV4-1 to TRBJ1-4; the D is unclear. The CDR3 length is 16 residues. V shed 1 base and J shed 0 bases, with 9 bases lying between them. CDR1 and CDR2 from the germline V gene are MGHRA and YSYEKL.

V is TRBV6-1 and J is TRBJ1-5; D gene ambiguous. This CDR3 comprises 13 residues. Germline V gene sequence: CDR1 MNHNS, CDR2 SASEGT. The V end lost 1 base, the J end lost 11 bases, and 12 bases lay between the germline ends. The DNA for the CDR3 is TGTGCCAGCAGTGAAGAAGGAGGTAGAGCCCAGCATTTT. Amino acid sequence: CASSEEGGRAQHF.

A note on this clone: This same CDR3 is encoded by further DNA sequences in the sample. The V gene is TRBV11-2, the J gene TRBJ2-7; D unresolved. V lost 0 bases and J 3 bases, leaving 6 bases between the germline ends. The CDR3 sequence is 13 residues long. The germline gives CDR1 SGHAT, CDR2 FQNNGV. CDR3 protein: CASSLDRDYEQYF. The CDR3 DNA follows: TGTGCCAGCAGCTTAGACCGAGACTACGAGCAGTACTTC.

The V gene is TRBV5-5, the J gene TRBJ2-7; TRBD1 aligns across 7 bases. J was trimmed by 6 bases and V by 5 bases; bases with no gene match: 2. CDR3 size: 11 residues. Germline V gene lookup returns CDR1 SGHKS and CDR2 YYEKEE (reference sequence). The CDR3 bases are TGTGCCAGCAGGACAGGGTTCGAGCAGTACTTC. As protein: CASRTGFEQYF.